Below, 24 T cell receptor beta chains from the same sample are listed, as sequenced in a study of blood T cell repertoires in COVID-19. Generated by immunoSEQ multiplex PCR, the TCRdb table keeps only in-frame clones and is missing some. The sample consists of roughly 160,000 clones, under 90% of them appearing once. Sequencing used PBMCs or T cells enriched from blood (not recorded which). The origin of the receptors is a woman aged 55-69 years who had recovered from COVID-19.

This clone showed up just a few times. This chain connects TRBV7-2 to TRBJ2-1; 7 nucleotides agree with TRBD2. CDR3 length equals 16 residues. V shed 3 bases and J 6 bases; nucleotides not matched to a gene: 11. Germline-derived CDR1 and CDR2 are SGHTA and FQGNSA. CDR3 in amino acids: CASSFLTSIKPNEQFF. CDR3 in DNA: TGTGCCAGCAGCTTCTTGACTAGCATAAAACCCAATGAGCAGTTCTTC.

Here the CDR3 reads CASSPTSSSGNTIYF. CDR3 DNA: TGTGCCAGCAGCCCAACGTCTAGCTCTGGAAACACCATATATTTT. This chain connects TRBV7-2 to TRBJ1-3; no definite D call. This CDR3 comprises 15 residues. Germline loops: CDR1 SGHTA, CDR2 FQGNSA. V dropped 5 bases and J dropped 0 bases, with 11 bases sitting between them.

The J gene is TRBJ2-7, the V gene TRBV28, with D possibly matching TRBD2 (5 bases). Germline-derived CDR1 and CDR2 are MDHEN and SYDVKM. CDR3 size: 12 residues. V lost 3 bases, J lost 3 bases, and 6 bases lay in between. The CDR3 DNA follows: TGTGCCAGCAGTTTGGGGAGCTACGAGCAGTACTTC. This translates into CASSLGSYEQYF.

The chain recombines TRBV2 with TRBJ1-6; D may be TRBD1 (6 bases). V dropped 5 bases and J dropped 10 bases, with 12 bases sitting between them. The CDR3 is 13 residues long. Per the germline V gene, CDR1 is SNHLY and CDR2 is FYNNEI. CDR3 bases: TGTGCCAGCAGTACAGGGCTGTGGTCACCCCTCCACTTT. This sequence encodes CASSTGLWSPLHF.

This clone came up once. The gene calls are TRBV4-2 and TRBJ2-3; 7 bases map to TRBD1. The ends lost 4 bases at V and 0 bases at J; junction bases unmatched: 10. The germline gives CDR1 LGHNA, CDR2 YNFKEQ. This CDR3 is built from 17 residues. DNA for the CDR3: TGTGCCAGCAGCCGGGATACAGGGGCATTTAGCACAGATACGCAGTATTTT. This encodes CASSRDTGAFSTDTQYF.

This clone has only one observation. CDR3 DNA sequence: TGTGCCAGCAGTGCTGTCGCAGGGGGCTGGCAGCCCCAGCATTTT. Residues: CASSAVAGGWQPQHF. This chain connects TRBV2 to TRBJ1-5; 8 bases agree with TRBD1. The ends lost 4 bases at V and 7 bases at J; junction bases unmatched: 9. CDR1 SNHLY and CDR2 FYNNEI come from the germline V gene. This CDR3 is built from 15 residues.

The chain has TRBV5-6 and TRBJ1-1, with 8 nucleotides matching TRBD1. This CDR3 contains 15 residues. V lost 4 bases to trimming and J lost 3 bases; unmatched junction nucleotides: 8. Per the germline V gene, CDR1 is SGHDT and CDR2 is YYEEEE. CDR3 DNA sequence: TGTGCCAGCAGCCCTCAGGACAGGGCGCACACTGAAGCTTTCTTT. It codes for CASSPQDRAHTEAFF. Supplemented by reference TRBV5-6 and TRBJ1-1, the full variable domain reads DAGVTQSPTHLIKTRGQQVTLRCSPKSGHDTVSWYQQALGQGPQFIFQYYEEEERQRGNFPDRFSGHQFPNYSSELNVNALLLGDSALYLCASSPQDRAHTEAFFGQGTRLTVV.

The V and J genes are TRBV10-3 and TRBJ2-7; 10 bases fit TRBD2. Germline V gene data show CDR1 as ENHRY and CDR2 as SYGVKD. J lost 5 bases, V lost 6 bases, and 4 bases had no gene match. The CDR3 length is 13 residues. CDR3 sequence: CAIRAAGGHEQYF. CDR3 nucleotide sequence: TGTGCCATCAGGGCAGCGGGGGGGCACGAGCAGTACTTC.

CDR3 DNA sequence: TGTGCCAGCAGCCTCGCGAACACCGGGGAGCTGTTTTTT. As protein: CASSLANTGELFF. This chain connects TRBV11-3 to TRBJ2-2; no definite D call. Per germline, CDR1 SGHNT and CDR2 YENEEA. CDR3 length: 13 residues. With 5 bases removed from V and 0 bases from J, the gap between germline ends came to 4 bases.

V gene TRBV30 combines with J gene TRBJ2-7, with 11 nucleotides matching TRBD1. This CDR3 spans 17 amino acids. Germline CDR1 GTSNPN, CDR2 SVGIG (reference sequence). The V gene end was trimmed by 3 bases and the J gene end by 4 bases; junction bases not matched to a gene: 14. CDR3 in DNA: TGTGCCTGGAGGCGGAAGACGAGTGGACAGGGGGCTTACGAGCAGTACTTC. It is translated as CAWRRKTSGQGAYEQYF. The complete variable domain, with remaining parts taken from reference TRBV30 and TRBJ2-7, reads SQTIHQWPATLVQPVGSPLSLECTVEGTSNPNLYWYRQAAGRGLQLLFYSVGIGQISSEVPQNLSASRPQDRQFILSSKKLLLSDSGFYLCAWRRKTSGQGAYEQYFGPGTRLTVT.

The chain couples TRBV6-1 to TRBJ1-6; TRBD1 matches at 7 bases. This CDR3 has 16 residues. The germline CDR1 and CDR2 sequences are MNHNS and SASEGT. V dropped 3 bases and J dropped 3; count of bases not matched to a gene: 5. The CDR3 loop is CASSDLAGGYNSPLHF. The CDR3 region has the DNA TGTGCCAGCAGTGACTTGGCAGGGGGCTATAATTCACCCCTCCACTTT.

The chain carries TRBV30 and TRBJ2-7; maybe TRBD1 (5 bases). In germline, CDR1 is GTSNPN, CDR2 SVGIG (reference sequence). V shed 6 bases and J shed 6 bases, with 9 bases lying between them. This CDR3 has 10 amino acids. For the CDR3, the DNA is TGTGCCTGTGACAGTGTCGAGCAGTACTTC. Amino acids: CACDSVEQYF.

V gene TRBV19 combines with J gene TRBJ1-6, with TRBD1 identical over 10 bases. Germline V gene sequence: CDR1 LNHDA, CDR2 SQIVND (reference sequence). V trimming: 3 bases; J trimming: 8 bases; junction bases outside the gene matches: 4. The CDR3 has 15 residues. The CDR3, as DNA: TGTGCCAGTAGTATTTGGACAGGGGGAGATTCACCCCTCCACTTT. Translated, it gives CASSIWTGGDSPLHF.

The gene calls are TRBV5-4 and TRBJ2-6, with TRBD1 as a possible D gene (5 bases). The CDR3 is 17 amino acids. With 3 bases removed from V and 0 bases from J, the gap between germline ends came to 13 bases. CDR1 and CDR2 from the germline V gene are SGHNT and YYREEE (reference sequence). The CDR3, as DNA: TGTGCCAGCAGCTCTGGACATCCATCCTCTGGGGCCAACGTCCTGACTTTC. Its translation: CASSSGHPSSGANVLTF.

The chain employs TRBV25-1 and TRBJ2-7, with D hard to call. The V gene lost 6 bases and the J gene lost 0 bases, with 6 bases spanning the gap. CDR1 MGHDK and CDR2 SYGVNS come from the germline V gene. The CDR3 totals 12 residues. The CDR3, as DNA: TGTGCCAGCAGCCTTAGCTCCTACGAGCAGTACTTC. It yields the protein CASSLSSYEQYF.

The rearrangement links TRBV7-3 to TRBJ2-5; D might be TRBD2 (7 bases). Looked up from germline, CDR1 is SGHTA and CDR2 is FQGTGA. The CDR3 sequence is 15 residues long. Deletions cut 0 bases from V and 3 bases from J, with 11 bases between. CDR3 residues: CASSLTGGAKETQYF. The CDR3 DNA reads TGTGCCAGCAGCTTAACTGGGGGGGCAAAAGAGACCCAGTACTTC.

The V call is TRBV10-3, the J call TRBJ1-2; a weak D match, TRBD1 (5 bases). Germline lookup yields CDR1 ENHRY and CDR2 SYGVKD. CDR3 length: 12 amino acids. V lost 6 bases, J lost 6 bases, and 11 bases lay in between. Here the CDR3 DNA reads TGTGCCATCAGCGGGACTGTCGATGGCTACACCTTC. This translates into CAISGTVDGYTF.

The chain has TRBV2 and TRBJ2-5, with D perhaps matching TRBD1 (6 bases). The CDR3 sequence is 14 residues long. V dropped 5 bases and J dropped 1 base, with 11 bases sitting between them. Germline CDR1 reads SNHLY; CDR2 reads FYNNEI. In DNA, the CDR3 is TGTGCCAGCAGTCCGAGCAGGGGCCAAGAGACCCAGTACTTC. Its translation: CASSPSRGQETQYF.

CDR3 sequence reads: CASSRDRDLANYGYTF. CDR3 nucleotide sequence: TGTGCCAGCTCACGCGACAGGGATCTAGCTAACTATGGCTACACCTTC. The rearrangement joins TRBV18 to TRBJ1-2, with 7 bases matching TRBD1. The germline CDR1 and CDR2 sequences are KGHSH and LQKENI. The trim removed 4 bases at V and 0 bases at J, leaving 8 bases unmatched. This CDR3 has 16 residues.

Turning to this clone: Other DNA sequences in the same sample also yield this CDR3. V and J are TRBV7-2 and TRBJ1-5; D not resolved. Trimming left V 1 base short and J 0 bases short, with 7 bases between. Germline-derived CDR1 and CDR2 are SGHTA and FQGNSA. The CDR3 length is 15 residues. The CDR3 sequence: CASSLVRDSNQPQHF. DNA of the CDR3: TGTGCCAGCAGCTTAGTACGGGATAGCAATCAGCCCCAGCATTTT.

The rearrangement links TRBV5-8 to TRBJ1-4; D may be TRBD1 (6 bases). Germline CDR1 reads SGHTS; CDR2 reads YDEGEE. CDR3 size: 18 residues. V was pared by 5 bases and J by 7 bases, with 27 bases between. Here the CDR3 reads CASRNLFLAGANGEKLFF. The CDR3, as DNA: TGTGCCAGCAGAAACTTATTCTTGGCGGGGGCGAATGGTGAAAAACTGTTTTTT.

The sample holds many counts of this clone. This chain connects TRBV6-5 to TRBJ1-1, with D tentatively TRBD1 (6 bases). The V end lost 2 bases, the J end lost 3 bases, and 7 bases lay between the germline ends. This CDR3 spans 13 amino acids. Germline values: CDR1 MNHEY, CDR2 SVGAGI. The CDR3 reads CASSYAGDTEAFF. CDR3 nucleotides: TGTGCCAGCAGTTACGCAGGGGACACTGAAGCTTTCTTT.

CDR3 in DNA: TGTGCCAGCAGCCGGACCCTAGCGAGGGGCACAGATACGCAGTATTTT. Translated, it gives CASSRTLARGTDTQYF. This chain links TRBV7-3 with TRBJ2-3; the D gene is possibly TRBD2 (6 bases). The CDR3 runs 16 residues. With 5 bases removed from V and 1 base from J, the gap between germline ends came to 16 bases. Per the germline V gene, CDR1 is SGHTA and CDR2 is FQGTGA.

The gene calls are TRBV6-5 and TRBJ2-7; 8 bases align to TRBD2. Germline V gives CDR1 MNHEY, CDR2 SVGAGI. The CDR3 totals 13 residues. The ends lost 6 bases at V and 6 bases at J; junction bases unmatched: 7. The CDR3 region is CASRGLVSSEQYF. The CDR3 DNA sequence: TGTGCCAGCAGGGGACTAGTGTCTTCCGAGCAGTACTTC.